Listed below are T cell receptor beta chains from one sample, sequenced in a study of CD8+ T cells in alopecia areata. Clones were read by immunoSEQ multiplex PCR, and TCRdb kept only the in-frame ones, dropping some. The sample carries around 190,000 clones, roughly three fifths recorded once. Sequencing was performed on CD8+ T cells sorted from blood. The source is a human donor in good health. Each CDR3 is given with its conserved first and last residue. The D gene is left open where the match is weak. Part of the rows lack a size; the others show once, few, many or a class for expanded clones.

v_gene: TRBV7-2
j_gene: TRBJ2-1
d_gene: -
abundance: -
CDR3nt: TGTGCCAGCAGCTTATCCAGCGGGTACAATGAGCAGTTCTTC
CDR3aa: CASSLSSGYNEQFF

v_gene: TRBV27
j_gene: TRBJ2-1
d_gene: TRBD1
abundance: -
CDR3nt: TGTGCCAGCAGCACCCCAGGGACAGGCGACAATGAGCAGTTCTTC
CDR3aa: CASSTPGTGDNEQFF

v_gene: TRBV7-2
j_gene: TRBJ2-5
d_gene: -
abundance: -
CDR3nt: TGTGCCAGCAGCCACCCGGACTTTCGGGCGCAAGAGACCCAGTACTTC
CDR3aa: CASSHPDFRAQETQYF

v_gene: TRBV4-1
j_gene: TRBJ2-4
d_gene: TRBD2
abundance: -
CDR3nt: TGCGCCAGCAGCCAAGAGCGGGGAGGGGCCAAAAACATTCAGTACTTC
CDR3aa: CASSQERGGAKNIQYF

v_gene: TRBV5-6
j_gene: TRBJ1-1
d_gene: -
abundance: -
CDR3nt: TGTGCCAGCCTCTCCCGGGGCTCTGAAGCTTTCTTT
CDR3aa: CASLSRGSEAFF

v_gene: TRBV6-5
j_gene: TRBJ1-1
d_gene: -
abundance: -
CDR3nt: TGTGCCAGCAGTTACGCGGGGAGCACTGAAGCTTTCTTT
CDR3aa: CASSYAGSTEAFF

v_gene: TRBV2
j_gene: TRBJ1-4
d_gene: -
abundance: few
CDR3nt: TGTGCCAGCACTGGTCTCCGGGGGGAAAAACTGTTTTTT
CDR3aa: CASTGLRGEKLFF

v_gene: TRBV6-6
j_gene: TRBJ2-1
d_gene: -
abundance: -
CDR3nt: TGTGCCAGCGGTCGCGGCTCCTACAATGAGCAGTTCTTC
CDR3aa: CASGRGSYNEQFF

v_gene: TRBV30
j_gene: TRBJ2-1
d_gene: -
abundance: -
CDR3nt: TGTGCCTGGACGGACAGTCCCTCCTACAATGAGCAGTTCTTC
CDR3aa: CAWTDSPSYNEQFF

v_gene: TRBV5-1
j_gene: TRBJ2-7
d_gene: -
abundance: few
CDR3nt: TGCGCCAGCAGCCCCCGGGCCGACCTACGGGAGCAGTACTTC
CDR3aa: CASSPRADLREQYF

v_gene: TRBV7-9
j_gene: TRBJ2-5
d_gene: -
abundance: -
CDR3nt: TGTGCCAGCAGCTCCCTGGGCTGGGAGACCCAGTACTTC
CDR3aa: CASSSLGWETQYF

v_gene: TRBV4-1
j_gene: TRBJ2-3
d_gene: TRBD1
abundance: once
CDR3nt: TGCGCCAGCAGCCACCCAAGGACAGGGAGCACAGATACGCAGTATTTT
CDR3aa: CASSHPRTGSTDTQYF

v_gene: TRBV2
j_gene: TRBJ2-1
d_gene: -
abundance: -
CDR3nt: TGTGCCAGCAGTCCGCGCTCCAGCTCCTACAATGAGCAGTTCTTC
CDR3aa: CASSPRSSSYNEQFF

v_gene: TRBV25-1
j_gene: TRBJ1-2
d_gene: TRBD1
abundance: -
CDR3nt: TGTGCCAGCAGTGGAGACCCCCGCAGGGGGAACTATGGCTACACCTTC
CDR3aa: CASSGDPRRGNYGYTF

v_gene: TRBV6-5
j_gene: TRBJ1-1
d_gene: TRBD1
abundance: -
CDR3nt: TGTGCCAGCAGCCGACAGGGAGCCGCCACTGAAGCTTTCTTT
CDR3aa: CASSRQGAATEAFF

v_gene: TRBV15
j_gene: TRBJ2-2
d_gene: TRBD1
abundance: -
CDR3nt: TGTGCCACCAGCGGCGTGGGGACAGGACATAACACCGGGGAGCTGTTTTTT
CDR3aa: CATSGVGTGHNTGELFF

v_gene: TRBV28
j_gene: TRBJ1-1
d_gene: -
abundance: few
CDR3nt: TGTGCCAGCAGTTTCGCGTGGCGGAACACTGAAGCTTTCTTT
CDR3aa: CASSFAWRNTEAFF

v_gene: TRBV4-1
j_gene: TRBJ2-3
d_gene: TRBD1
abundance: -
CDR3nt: TGCGCCAGCAGCCAAGAAGGACAGGGGGCGACAGATACGCAGTATTTT
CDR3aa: CASSQEGQGATDTQYF

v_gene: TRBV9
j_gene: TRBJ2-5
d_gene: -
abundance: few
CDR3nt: TGTGCCAGCAGCGATGAGTACTTC
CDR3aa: CASSDEYF

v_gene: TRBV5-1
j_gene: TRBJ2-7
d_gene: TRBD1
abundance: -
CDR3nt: TGCGCCAGCAGCAAAGGGACAGCTATACCTCGGTACTTC
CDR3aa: CASSKGTAIPRYF

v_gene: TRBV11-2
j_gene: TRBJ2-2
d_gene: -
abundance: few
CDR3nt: TGTGCCAGCAGCTCAGCCGATGGCCCCGACACCGGGGAGCTGTTTTTT
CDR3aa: CASSSADGPDTGELFF

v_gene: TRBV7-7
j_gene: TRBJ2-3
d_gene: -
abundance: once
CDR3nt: TGTGCCAGCAGCCCTGACTTAGAGTCTAGCACAGATACGCAGTATTTT
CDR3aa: CASSPDLESSTDTQYF

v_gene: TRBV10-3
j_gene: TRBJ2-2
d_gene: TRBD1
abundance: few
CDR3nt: TGTGCCATCAGAAACAGGACAGGCTTTAACACCGGGGAGCTGTTTTTT
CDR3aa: CAIRNRTGFNTGELFF

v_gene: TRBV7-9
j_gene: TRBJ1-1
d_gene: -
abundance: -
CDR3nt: TGTGCCATAGGGGCCTTGAACACTGAAGCTTTCTTT
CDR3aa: CAIGALNTEAFF

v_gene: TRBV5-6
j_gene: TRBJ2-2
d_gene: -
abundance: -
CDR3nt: TGTGCCAGCAGCTTGGGTTTCGAGAACACCGGGGAGCTGTTTTTT
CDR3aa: CASSLGFENTGELFF

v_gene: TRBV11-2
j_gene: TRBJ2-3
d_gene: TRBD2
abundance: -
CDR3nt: TGTGCCAGCAGCCCAGCTAGCGGAGGTTCGACAGATACGCAGTATTTT
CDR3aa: CASSPASGGSTDTQYF